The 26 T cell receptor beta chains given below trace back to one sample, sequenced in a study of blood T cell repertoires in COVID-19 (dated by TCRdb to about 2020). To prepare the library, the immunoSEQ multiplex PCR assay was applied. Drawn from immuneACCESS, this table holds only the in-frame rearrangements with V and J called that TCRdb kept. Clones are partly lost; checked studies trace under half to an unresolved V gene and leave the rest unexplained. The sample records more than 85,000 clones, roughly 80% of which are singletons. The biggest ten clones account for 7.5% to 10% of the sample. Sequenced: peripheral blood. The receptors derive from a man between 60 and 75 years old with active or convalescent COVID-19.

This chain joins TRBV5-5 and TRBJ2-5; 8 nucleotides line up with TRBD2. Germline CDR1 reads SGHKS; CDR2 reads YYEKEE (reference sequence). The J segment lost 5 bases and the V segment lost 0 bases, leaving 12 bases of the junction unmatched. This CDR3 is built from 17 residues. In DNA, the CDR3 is TGTGCCAGCAGCTTGGGCATGTCCGGGACTAGGAAGGAGACCCAGTACTTC. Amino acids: CASSLGMSGTRKETQYF.

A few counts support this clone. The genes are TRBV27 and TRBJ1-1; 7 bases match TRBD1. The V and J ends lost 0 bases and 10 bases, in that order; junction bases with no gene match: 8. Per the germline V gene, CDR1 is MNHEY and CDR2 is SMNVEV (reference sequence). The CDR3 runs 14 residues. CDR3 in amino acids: CASSLSRRQGVAFF. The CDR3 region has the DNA TGTGCCAGCAGTTTATCCCGCCGACAGGGAGTAGCTTTCTTT.

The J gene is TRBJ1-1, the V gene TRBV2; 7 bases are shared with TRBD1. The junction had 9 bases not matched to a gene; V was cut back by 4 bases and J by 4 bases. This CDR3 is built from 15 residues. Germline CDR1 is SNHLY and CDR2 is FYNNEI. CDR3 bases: TGTGCCAGCAGTGTGAGAGGGGGCACGATCACTGAAGCTTTCTTT. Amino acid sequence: CASSVRGGTITEAFF.

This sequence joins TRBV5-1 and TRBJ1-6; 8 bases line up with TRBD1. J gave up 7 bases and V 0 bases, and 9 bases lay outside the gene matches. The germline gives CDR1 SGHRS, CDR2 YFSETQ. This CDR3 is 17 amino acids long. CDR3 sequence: CASSLAQGAGVNSPLHF. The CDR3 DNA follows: TGCGCCAGCAGCTTGGCCCAGGGGGCGGGAGTCAATTCACCCCTCCACTTT.

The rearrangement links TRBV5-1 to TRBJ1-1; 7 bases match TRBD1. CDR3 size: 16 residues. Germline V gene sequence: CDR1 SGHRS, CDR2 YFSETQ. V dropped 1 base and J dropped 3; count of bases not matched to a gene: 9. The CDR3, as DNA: TGCGCCAGCAGCTTGTGGCAGGGGGGCTCGGACACTGAAGCTTTCTTT. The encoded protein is CASSLWQGGSDTEAFF. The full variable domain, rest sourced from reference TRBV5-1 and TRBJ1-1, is KAGVTQTPRYLIKTRGQQVTLSCSPISGHRSVSWYQQTPGQGLQFLFEYFSETQRNKGNFPGRFSGRQFSNSRSEMNVSTLELGDSALYLCASSLWQGGSDTEAFFGQGTRLTVV.

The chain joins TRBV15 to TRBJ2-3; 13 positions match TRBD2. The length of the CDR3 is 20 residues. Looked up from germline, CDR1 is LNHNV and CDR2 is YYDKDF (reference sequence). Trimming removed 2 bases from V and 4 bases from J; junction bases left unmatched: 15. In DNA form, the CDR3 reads TGTGCCACCAGCAGAATAAACCAAAGGACTAGCGGGAGTTGGGCAGATACGCAGTATTTT. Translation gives CATSRINQRTSGSWADTQYF.

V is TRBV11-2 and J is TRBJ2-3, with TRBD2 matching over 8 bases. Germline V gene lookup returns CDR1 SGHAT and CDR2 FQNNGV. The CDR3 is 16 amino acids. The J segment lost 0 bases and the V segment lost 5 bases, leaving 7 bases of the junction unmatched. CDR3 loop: CASSTTSGGSTDTQYF. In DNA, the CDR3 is TGTGCCAGCAGCACAACTAGCGGAGGGAGCACAGATACGCAGTATTTT.

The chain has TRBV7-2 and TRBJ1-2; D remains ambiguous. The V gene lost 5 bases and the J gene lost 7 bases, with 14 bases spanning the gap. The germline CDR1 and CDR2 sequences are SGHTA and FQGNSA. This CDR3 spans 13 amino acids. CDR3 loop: CASSRDSVVGYTF. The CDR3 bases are TGTGCCAGCAGCAGAGACTCGGTAGTTGGCTACACCTTC.

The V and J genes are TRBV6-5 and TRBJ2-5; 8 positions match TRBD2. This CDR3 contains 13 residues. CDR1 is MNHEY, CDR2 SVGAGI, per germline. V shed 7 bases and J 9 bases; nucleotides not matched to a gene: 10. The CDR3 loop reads CASTTSGSQAQYF. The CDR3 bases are TGTGCCAGCACCACTAGCGGTTCTCAGGCCCAGTACTTC.

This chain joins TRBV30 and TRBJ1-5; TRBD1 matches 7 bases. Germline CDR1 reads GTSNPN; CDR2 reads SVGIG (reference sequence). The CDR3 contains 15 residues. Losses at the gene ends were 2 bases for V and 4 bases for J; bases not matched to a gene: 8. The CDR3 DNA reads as TGTGCCTGGAGTTTTCCGGGACAGTTTAATCAGCCCCAGCATTTT. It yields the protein CAWSFPGQFNQPQHF.

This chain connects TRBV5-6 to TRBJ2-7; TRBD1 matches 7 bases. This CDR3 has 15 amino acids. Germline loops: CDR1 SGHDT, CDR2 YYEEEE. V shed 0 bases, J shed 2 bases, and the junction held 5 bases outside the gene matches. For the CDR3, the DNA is TGTGCCAGCAGCTTGGGACCGCAGGGGGCCTACGAGCAGTACGTC. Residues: CASSLGPQGAYEQYV.

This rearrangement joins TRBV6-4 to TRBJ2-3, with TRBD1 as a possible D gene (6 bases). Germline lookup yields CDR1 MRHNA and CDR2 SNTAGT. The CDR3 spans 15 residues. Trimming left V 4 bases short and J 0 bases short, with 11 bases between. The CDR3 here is CASSVVGQSTDTQYF. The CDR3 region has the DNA TGTGCCAGCAGTGTGGTCGGACAGAGCACAGATACGCAGTATTTT.

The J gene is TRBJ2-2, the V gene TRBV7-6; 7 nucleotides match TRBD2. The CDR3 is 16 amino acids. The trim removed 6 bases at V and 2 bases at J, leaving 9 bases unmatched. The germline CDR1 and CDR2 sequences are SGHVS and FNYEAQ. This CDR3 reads CASRKKGGGNTGELFF. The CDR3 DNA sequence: TGTGCCAGCAGAAAAAAGGGCGGGGGTAACACCGGGGAGCTGTTTTTT.

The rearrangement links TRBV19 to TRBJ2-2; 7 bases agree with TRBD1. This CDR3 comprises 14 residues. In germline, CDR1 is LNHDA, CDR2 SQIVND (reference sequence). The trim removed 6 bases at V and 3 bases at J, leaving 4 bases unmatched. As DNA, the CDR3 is TGTGCCAGTAGCCGACAGGGCGACACCGGGGAGCTGTTTTTT. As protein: CASSRQGDTGELFF.

CDR3 protein: CASSSGPGRNIQYF. Written as DNA, the CDR3 is TGTGCCAGCAGCTCGGGGCCAGGGAGGAACATTCAGTACTTC. This chain connects TRBV14 to TRBJ2-4, with TRBD2 as a possible D gene (6 bases). Germline V gene sequence: CDR1 SGHDN, CDR2 FVKESK. V was clipped by 5 bases and J by 7 bases, with 15 bases between them. The CDR3 has 14 residues.

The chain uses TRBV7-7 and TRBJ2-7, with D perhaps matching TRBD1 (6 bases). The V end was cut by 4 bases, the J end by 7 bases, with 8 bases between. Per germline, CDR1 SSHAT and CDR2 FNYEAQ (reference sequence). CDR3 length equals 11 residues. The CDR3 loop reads CASSSDREQYV. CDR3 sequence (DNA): TGTGCCAGCAGCTCGGACAGAGAGCAGTACGTC.

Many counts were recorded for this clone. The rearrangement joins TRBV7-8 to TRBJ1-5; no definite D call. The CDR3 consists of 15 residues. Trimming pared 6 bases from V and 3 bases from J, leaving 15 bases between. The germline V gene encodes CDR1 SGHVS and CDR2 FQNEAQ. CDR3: CASRLNTDFNQPQHF. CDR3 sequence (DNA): TGTGCCAGCAGGTTAAATACAGATTTCAATCAGCCCCAGCATTTT.

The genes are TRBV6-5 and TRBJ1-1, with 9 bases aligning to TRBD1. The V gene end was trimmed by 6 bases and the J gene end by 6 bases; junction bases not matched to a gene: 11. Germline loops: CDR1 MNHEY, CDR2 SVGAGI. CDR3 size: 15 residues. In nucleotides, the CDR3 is TGTGCCAGCAGGGGAGGACAGGGGAGTAAGGCTGAAGCTTTCTTT. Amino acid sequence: CASRGGQGSKAEAFF.

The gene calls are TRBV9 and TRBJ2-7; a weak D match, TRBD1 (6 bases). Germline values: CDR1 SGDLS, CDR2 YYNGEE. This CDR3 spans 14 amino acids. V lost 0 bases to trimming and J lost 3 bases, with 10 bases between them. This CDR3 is CASSVAPTGYEQYF. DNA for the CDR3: TGTGCCAGCAGCGTAGCCCCGACAGGCTACGAGCAGTACTTC.

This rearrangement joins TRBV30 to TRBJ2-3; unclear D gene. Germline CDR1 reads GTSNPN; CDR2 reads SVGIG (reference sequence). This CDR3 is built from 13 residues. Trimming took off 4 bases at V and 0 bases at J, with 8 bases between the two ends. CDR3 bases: TGTGCCTGGATCCGGTCAAGCACAGATACGCAGTATTTT. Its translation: CAWIRSSTDTQYF.

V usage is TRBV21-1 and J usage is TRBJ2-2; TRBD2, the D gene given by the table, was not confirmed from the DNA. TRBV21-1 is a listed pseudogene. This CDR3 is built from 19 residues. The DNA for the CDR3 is TGTGCCAGCAGCAAACCGGCGGGACTAGCGGGGATTAACACCGGGGAGCTGTTTTTT. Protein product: CASSKPAGLAGINTGELFF.

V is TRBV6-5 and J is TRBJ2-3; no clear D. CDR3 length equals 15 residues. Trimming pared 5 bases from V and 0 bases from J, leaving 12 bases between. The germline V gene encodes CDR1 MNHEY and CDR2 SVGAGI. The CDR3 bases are TGTGCCAGCAGTACCCCTGCCGGGAGCACAGATACGCAGTATTTT. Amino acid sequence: CASSTPAGSTDTQYF.

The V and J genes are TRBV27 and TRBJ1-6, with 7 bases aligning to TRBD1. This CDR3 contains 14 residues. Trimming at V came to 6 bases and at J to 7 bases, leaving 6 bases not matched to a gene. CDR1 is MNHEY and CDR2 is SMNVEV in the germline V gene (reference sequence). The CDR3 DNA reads TGTGCCAGCAGATCCGGGACAGAAAATTCACCCCTCCACTTT. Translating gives CASRSGTENSPLHF.

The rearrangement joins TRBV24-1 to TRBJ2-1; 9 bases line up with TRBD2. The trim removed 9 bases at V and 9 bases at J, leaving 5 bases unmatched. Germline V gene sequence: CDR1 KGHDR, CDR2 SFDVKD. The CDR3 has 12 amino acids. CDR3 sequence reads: CATRAGGSEQFF. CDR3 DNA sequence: TGTGCCACCCGGGCGGGGGGGAGTGAGCAGTTCTTC.

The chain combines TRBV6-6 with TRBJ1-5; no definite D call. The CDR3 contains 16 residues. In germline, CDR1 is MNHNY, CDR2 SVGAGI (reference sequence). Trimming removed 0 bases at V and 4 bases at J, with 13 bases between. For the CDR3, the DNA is TGTGCCAGCAGTTACTCGAACTTCGCGGAAAATCAGCCCCAGCATTTT. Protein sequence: CASSYSNFAENQPQHF.

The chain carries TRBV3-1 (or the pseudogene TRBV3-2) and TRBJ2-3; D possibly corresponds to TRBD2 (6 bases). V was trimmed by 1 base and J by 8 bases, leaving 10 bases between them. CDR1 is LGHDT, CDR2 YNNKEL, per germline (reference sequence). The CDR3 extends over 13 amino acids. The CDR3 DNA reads TGTGCCAGCAGCCAAGTTGTGGAGGGTACGCAGTATTTT. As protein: CASSQVVEGTQYF.